This T cell receptor beta chain was documented in a study of T cells in Graves' hyperthyroidism and ophthalmopathy. Individuals with ophthalmopathy presented a Clinical Activity Score of at least 3, a NOSPECS grade of at least 4 and a duration under 3 months. Study-wide results and limits: Ophthalmopathy cases were set apart from stable hyperthyroidism by a 13 V-J model.

As for this clonotype: The antigen is unknown.

Germline values: CDR1 SQVTM, CDR2 ANQGSEA. The CDR3 runs to 14 residues. V was clipped by 4 bases and J by 4 bases, with 14 bases between them. The source material, RNA transcripts, was used to amplify TCR beta CDR3 regions. HTBI primers were the set used in a first-round RT-PCR of the TCR CDR3. TCRdb itself ran the multiplex PCR reads through MiXCR, one entry per CDR3 protein. The sample includes some 370,000 distinct CDR3 sequences, more than 13% of them seen just once. This TCR derives from a man between 45 and 60 years old with Graves' ophthalmopathy. Material for sequencing was blood. This chain connects TRBV29-1 to TRBJ2-1; D perhaps matches TRBD1 (6 bases). The CDR3 spells CSVADSPGYNEQFF. The CDR3 DNA reads as TGCAGCGTTGCGGACAGTCCGGGGTACAATGAGCAGTTCTTC.